Given below is one T cell receptor (beta chain) in context. Its antigen is not yet known. No qualities accompany the bases; no much larger clone lies one base away. The donors were healthy, HIV-negative adults with no recently reported acute infections or vaccinations. Only Caucasian adults living in Nashville, Tennessee, USA were represented among the donors. CD4+ T cells were enriched through magnetic negative selection, after which naive cells were positively selected on CD45RA and the remaining negative fraction served as the memory subset. Blood was collected by leukapheresis, and PBMCs were isolated by Ficoll-Histopaque density gradient centrifugation and then cryopreserved in liquid nitrogen vapor phase. Analytical flow cytometry was used to check the purity and quantity of every magnetically sorted T cell population. Genomic DNA was isolated from each sorted fraction and quantified by UV absorbance on a Nanodrop 2000c.

Reading from cysteine to phenylalanine, the CDR3 counts 14 amino acids. The entry retains the CDR3 DNA only, 42 bases that are in frame from base 1. This specimen comes from a study of shared clonotypes between healthy human individuals (TCRdb year 2020). With regard to the full study: The cohort comprised a couple of women and three men aged 18 to 49 years. Leukapheresis yielded between about 0.94 and 10 billion PBMCs per donor. Per donor, three plates each were used for CD4 naive and CD4 memory, two for CD8 naive, and one for CD8 memory. To estimate repertoire size and how much clonotype sharing occurs between individuals, the study deeply sequenced the blood TCR repertoires of several healthy adults. To increase sequencing depth and limit assay-specific biases, TCR repertoire library preparation and sequencing were carried out by different laboratories using diverse techniques. Results the study describes overall, beyond this receptor: Naive subsets generally had larger estimated clonotype richness than memory subsets did. Even with the large sequencing depth, rarefaction of the sorted-subset datasets indicated that sequencing was incomplete. Only blood was sampled, and tissue TCR repertoires likely differ from those in blood. Higher generation probabilities were observed for clonotypes shared by all four sorted-subset donors than for non-shared clonotypes. Pairwise subsampling led to the expectation that sequencing depth would affect the degree of clonotype sharing among donors. Because the study included a small number of donors, the genetic and exposure-history diversity represented was limited. Sharing across a handful of donors was observed for approximately 5% of naive CD4, over 3% of naive CD8, 2% to 2.5% of memory CD4, and around 0.44% of memory CD8 clonotypes.

TCR CDR3 regions were amplified from genomic DNA by multiplex PCR using the deep immunoSEQ assay. For each cell subset, the extracted genomic DNA was distributed evenly across all wells of several immunoSEQ 96-well plates, and each plate served as one replicate. For sorted subsets, approximately 190 ng of genomic DNA, equivalent to 30,000 or so T cell genomes, went into each replicate PCR. Purified libraries were quantified with a Qubit 3.0 fluorometer, sized on a Bioanalyzer 2100, and re-quantified with the KAPA Library Quantification kit. Each immunoSEQ 96-well plate was sequenced on its own single-read 150-cycle Illumina NextSeq 550 flow cell. In the paper's pipeline: The immunoSEQ output contained only junctional sequences without quality scores, so filtering could not match that applied to full-length reads. To assign V/J genes and CDR3, sequences were annotated using PyIR, a Python wrapper for IgBLAST v1.9, with IMGT germline references. Reads were filtered out if the reads had weak V/J assignments (E-value above 1e-6), no CDR3, stop codons, out-of-frame junctions, or ambiguous translated residues. V3J clonotypes were defined by identical inferred V gene, J gene, and CDR3 amino acid sequence. Percentage overlap between repertoires was computed as shared unique clonotypes divided by the size of the smaller repertoire. RTK rarefaction, the Chao1 estimator, and Recon v2.1 estimates of unobserved clonotypes were used to assess repertoire richness. For all TCRbeta clonotypes obtained by the gDNA method from a few donors, generation probabilities were computed with OLGA. Entries here come from immuneACCESS through TCRdb and include only in-frame sequences with V and J called. Some clones fail to appear in such tables; in the studies checked, an unresolved V gene covers under half of the shortfall, and the cause of the remainder is unknown. V, J and clone size were drawn from that table, and D and trimming were deduced from the DNA. In this sample the table shows some 680,000 clones, roughly 73% of which occur a single time. The ten top clones hold 1.5% to 2% of the sample.

The V gene is TRBV21-1 and the J gene is TRBJ1-5; no check of the table's D call, TRBD1, against the DNA was made. TRBV21-1 is reported as a pseudogene. Sequenced sample: memory CD4+ T cells sorted from blood. The cell subset or site label of this sample denotes: CD45RA-negative fraction. This receptor was taken from a woman aged 25 to 39 in good health. The DNA sequence is TGTGCCAGCAGCAAACCCCCCCAGTATCAGCCCCAGCATTTT. This sequence encodes CASSKPPQYQPQHF.